The 4 T cell receptor beta chains below come from one sample, sequenced in a study of cytomegalovirus exposure and HLA in healthy donors. Primers included in the PCR were 60 Vbeta and 13 Jbeta primers. Profiling relied on immunoSEQ multiplex PCR, and the TCRdb table lists in-frame clones only, not all of them. The table includes approximately 180,000 clones, about 90% detected once. Sequencing used PBMCs. These TCRs come from a girl under three years old in good health and CMV-seronegative.

The J gene is TRBJ1-2, the V gene TRBV5-6; TRBD1 agrees at 8 bases. V lost 0 bases, J lost 5 bases, and 3 bases stayed unmatched. The CDR3 spans 14 residues. Germline V gene sequence: CDR1 SGHDT, CDR2 YYEEEE. Written as DNA, the CDR3 is TGTGCCAGCAGCTTGGGGCAGGGGGCGTATGGCTACACCTTC. The encoded protein is CASSLGQGAYGYTF.

The chain employs TRBV4-2 and TRBJ2-7; the match to TRBD2 covers 8 bases. Germline V gene lookup returns CDR1 LGHNA and CDR2 YNFKEQ. The CDR3 has 15 residues. Trimming cost V 1 base and J 6 bases; bases outside gene matches: 8. The CDR3 is CASSQVRGGASEQYF. The CDR3, as DNA: TGTGCCAGCAGCCAAGTACGGGGGGGGGCTAGCGAGCAGTACTTC.

The chain has TRBV9 and TRBJ2-1; a possible D gene is TRBD2 (6 bases). The V gene lost 1 base and the J gene lost 7 bases, with 12 bases spanning the gap. This CDR3 is built from 14 residues. From germline, CDR1 is SGDLS and CDR2 YYNGEE. For the CDR3, the DNA is TGTGCCAGCAGCGTAATCGGGACTCATAATGAGCAGTTCTTC. This sequence encodes CASSVIGTHNEQFF.

This clone showed up just once. A read error may produce the germline difference seen at one junction end. The V and J genes are TRBV7-9 and TRBJ1-3; a possible D gene is TRBD1 (5 bases). This CDR3 spans 14 amino acids. Germline lookup yields CDR1 SEHNR and CDR2 FQNEAQ (reference sequence). The CDR3 DNA follows: TGTTCCAGCAGCTTTGAGACAGTTGGAAACACCATATATTTT. The encoded protein is CSSSFETVGNTIYF.